This T cell receptor (beta chain) derives from a study of T cells after yellow fever vaccination. Notes on the study in general: The study found a weaker secondary response that peaked faster, day 5 versus 15. Booster samples showed a return of most primary-vaccination clones (around 95% CD4, 85% to 90% CD8).

Concerning this clonotype: Its target is not known.

Germline V gene data show CDR1 as MGHRA and CDR2 as YSYEKL. Trimming cost V 1 base and J 4 bases, with 10 bases left between them. There are 14 residues in the CDR3. TCRdb itself ran the 5' RACE reads through MiXCR, one entry per CDR3 protein. The data contain 300,000 to 350,000 distinct CDR3 sequences, almost 4% of them singletons. The sequenced sample was PBMCs, obtained 5 days after the yellow fever booster vaccination. This chain links TRBV4-1 with TRBJ1-1; D is perhaps TRBD1 (6 bases). This clonotype originated in a man younger than 35 who received the YFV17D yellow fever vaccine. DNA for the CDR3: TGCGCCAGCAGCCAAGTTAGGGGGAGCACTGAAGCTTTCTTT. It yields the protein CASSQVRGSTEAFF.